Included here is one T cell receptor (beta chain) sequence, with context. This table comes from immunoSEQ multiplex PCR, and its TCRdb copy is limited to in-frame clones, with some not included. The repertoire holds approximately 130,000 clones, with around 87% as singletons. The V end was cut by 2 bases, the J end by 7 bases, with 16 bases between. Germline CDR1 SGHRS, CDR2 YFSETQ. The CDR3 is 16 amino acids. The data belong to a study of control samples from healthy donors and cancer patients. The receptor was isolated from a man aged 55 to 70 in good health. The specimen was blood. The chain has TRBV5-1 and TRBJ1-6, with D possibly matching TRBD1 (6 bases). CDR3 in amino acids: CASSLARGHENSPLHF. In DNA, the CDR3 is TGCGCCAGCAGCTTAGCCAGGGGACACGAGAATTCACCCCTCCACTTT.